What follows are 18 T cell receptor beta chains derived from one specimen sequenced in a study of blood T cell repertoires in COVID-19. Only in-frame clones appear in the TCRdb table, and some are missing; sequencing was by immunoSEQ multiplex PCR. In the table there are roughly 200,000 clones, roughly 90% of which are singletons. Sequences were obtained from PBMCs or T cells enriched from blood (not recorded which). These TCRs come from a woman in her twenties or thirties who had recovered from COVID-19.

The chain employs TRBV5-4 and TRBJ1-5, with D unresolved. Looked up from germline, CDR1 is SGHNT and CDR2 is YYREEE (reference sequence). There are 14 residues in the CDR3. V was shortened by 0 bases and J by 4 bases, with 8 bases between the two germline ends. CDR3 coding DNA: TGTGCCAGCAGCTTGGCCGGCAGGAATCAGCCCCAGCATTTT. Protein: CASSLAGRNQPQHF.

V and J are TRBV6-5 and TRBJ1-2, with 10 bases lining up with TRBD1. CDR1 is MNHEY, CDR2 SVGAGI, per germline. With V trimmed by 4 bases and J by 8 bases, 4 bases remained unmatched. This CDR3 has 13 residues. In DNA form, the CDR3 reads TGTGCCAGCAGTTCGACAGGGGGCGGCGGCTACACCTTC. Translated: CASSSTGGGGYTF.

This sequence joins TRBV19 and TRBJ2-5; 8 bases are a match to TRBD1. CDR3 length: 18 amino acids. CDR1 is LNHDA, CDR2 SQIVND, per germline (reference sequence). V was clipped by 5 bases and J by 5 bases; unmatched bases: 19. In DNA, the CDR3 is TGTGCCAGTAGTCTCGGTGGCAGGTCAGGGGGCTTCACGGAGACCCAGTACTTC. It specifies CASSLGGRSGGFTETQYF. Combining the CDR3 with reference TRBV19 and TRBJ2-5 gives the whole variable domain DGGITQSPKYLFRKEGQNVTLSCEQNLNHDAMYWYRQDPGQGLRLIYYSQIVNDFQKGDIAEGYSVSREKKESFPLTVTSAQKNPTAFYLCASSLGGRSGGFTETQYFGPGTRLLVL.

The chain is built from TRBV28 and TRBJ2-7; D is uncertain. Germline CDR1 is MDHEN and CDR2 is SYDVKM. V lost 3 bases, J lost 4 bases, and 4 bases lay in between. The CDR3 has 11 residues. CDR3 DNA: TGTGCCAGCAGTTTCCAATACGAGCAGTACTTC. Translating gives CASSFQYEQYF.

The chain links TRBV21-1 to TRBJ1-2. TRBV21-1 is a recognized pseudogene. This CDR3 has 14 residues. The CDR3 protein is CASSIFKRGYGYTF. CDR3 in DNA: TGTGCCAGCAGCATCTTTAAGCGGGGATATGGCTACACCTTC.

This clone was seen once. CDR3 sequence: CASSLSQNYGYTF. CDR3 in DNA: TGTGCCAGCAGTTTATCACAGAACTATGGCTACACCTTC. The chain employs TRBV12-3 or TRBV12-4 and TRBJ1-2; D call uncertain. Trimming left V 2 bases short and J 2 bases short, with 6 bases between. The CDR3 extends over 13 amino acids.

The chain employs TRBV18 and TRBJ2-3, with TRBD1 matching over 7 bases. Unmatched junction bases numbered 3, after V lost 2 bases and J lost 1 base. The CDR3 loop spans 15 amino acids. Germline CDR1 KGHSH, CDR2 LQKENI. The CDR3 is CASSPLDRGTDTQYF. The CDR3 DNA reads TGTGCCAGCTCACCATTAGACAGGGGCACAGATACGCAGTATTTT.

The genes are TRBV5-1 and TRBJ2-1; possible D gene TRBD2, 6 bases. The CDR3 runs to 15 residues. Trimming pared 1 base from V and 9 bases from J, leaving 17 bases between. The germline V gene encodes CDR1 SGHRS and CDR2 YFSETQ. DNA of the CDR3: TGCGCCAGCAGCTTGTCGTACGGGAGCCTGGCTGAGCAGTTCTTC. Translating gives CASSLSYGSLAEQFF. The full variable domain, rest sourced from reference TRBV5-1 and TRBJ2-1, is KAGVTQTPRYLIKTRGQQVTLSCSPISGHRSVSWYQQTPGQGLQFLFEYFSETQRNKGNFPGRFSGRQFSNSRSEMNVSTLELGDSALYLCASSLSYGSLAEQFFGPGTRLTVL.

The chain recombines TRBV7-9 with TRBJ1-1; D unclear. The CDR3 spans 13 residues. V lost 5 bases, J lost 1 base, and 8 bases lay in between. Germline V gene data show CDR1 as SEHNR and CDR2 as FQNEAQ (reference sequence). In nucleotides, the CDR3 is TGTGCCAGCAGCGGAGTTGCGAACACTGAAGCTTTCTTT. Encoded protein: CASSGVANTEAFF.

This clone was counted at least ten times. This chain connects TRBV7-3 to TRBJ2-2, with a weak D call TRBD2 (5 bases). The V gene's germline CDR1 is SGHTA and CDR2 FQGTGA. The CDR3 consists of 15 residues. Trimming removed 5 bases from V and 1 base from J, with 11 bases in between. In DNA form, the CDR3 reads TGTGCCAGCAGCCCGAGGGTGGGGAACACCGGGGAGCTGTTTTTT. This codes for CASSPRVGNTGELFF. Filled out from reference TRBV7-3 and TRBJ2-2, the complete variable domain reads GAGVSQTPSNKVTEKGKYVELRCDPISGHTALYWYRQSLGQGPEFLIYFQGTGAADDSGLPNDRFFAVRPEGSVSTLKIQRTERGDSAVYLCASSPRVGNTGELFFGEGSRLTVL.

The rearrangement uses TRBV7-2 and TRBJ2-2; D may be TRBD1 (5 bases). V was pared by 5 bases and J by 4 bases, with 11 bases between. The germline V gene has CDR1 SGHTA and CDR2 FQGNSA. The CDR3 has 14 amino acids. The CDR3 DNA sequence: TGTGCCAGCAGCCTCTACACAGGCACCGGGGAGCTGTTTTTT. It specifies CASSLYTGTGELFF. The full variable domain, completed using reference TRBV7-2 and TRBJ2-2, is GAGVSQSPSNKVTEKGKDVELRCDPISGHTALYWYRQSLGQGLEFLIYFQGNSAPDKSGLPSDRFSAERTGGSVSTLTIQRTQQEDSAVYLCASSLYTGTGELFFGEGSRLTVL.

This CDR3 reads CASSPGTSGIISLGTQYF. CDR3 sequence (DNA): TGCGCCAGCAGCCCTGGGACTAGCGGGATTATAAGTTTGGGGACCCAGTACTTC. J is TRBJ2-5 and V is TRBV4-1; 13 bases are shared with TRBD2. The CDR3 totals 18 residues. J gave up 7 bases and V 4 bases, and 15 bases lay outside the gene matches. Germline V gene data show CDR1 as MGHRA and CDR2 as YSYEKL.

This chain's CDR3 is CASSLSPSYPDRGQEEEQYF. The CDR3 DNA is TGTGCCAGCAGCTTATCTCCGTCGTATCCCGATCGGGGACAGGAGGAAGAGCAGTACTTC. The chain combines TRBV7-3 with TRBJ2-7, with 8 bases lining up with TRBD1. CDR1 is SGHTA and CDR2 is FQGTGA in the germline V gene. The CDR3 sequence is 20 residues long. Germline trimming cut 2 bases from V and 7 bases from J; bases unmatched to any gene: 25.

This clone was found once. V gene TRBV7-9 combines with J gene TRBJ1-5, with a weak D call TRBD1 (6 bases). The CDR3 is 17 residues long. V was clipped by 0 bases and J by 0 bases, with 12 bases between them. Germline V gives CDR1 SEHNR, CDR2 FQNEAQ (reference sequence). The CDR3 bases are TGTGCCAGCAGCTTAGCACAGGGAGATGATAGCAATCAGCCCCAGCATTTT. Translating it yields CASSLAQGDDSNQPQHF.

The chain uses TRBV5-4 and TRBJ1-6; 8 positions agree with TRBD1. Germline V gene data show CDR1 as SGHNT and CDR2 as YYREEE (reference sequence). This CDR3 has 16 residues. After removal of 4 bases from V and 7 bases from J, the junction contained 10 bases not matched to a gene. The chain's CDR3 is CASSRPRTGNNSPLHF. The DNA for the CDR3 is TGTGCCAGCAGCCGTCCGCGGACAGGGAACAATTCACCCCTCCACTTT.

The genes are TRBV5-8 and TRBJ2-3; D uncertain. V gave up 0 bases and J gave up 4 bases, with 9 bases separating them. This CDR3 has 14 residues. From germline, CDR1 is SGHTS and CDR2 YDEGEE. CDR3 nucleotides: TGTGCCAGCAGCTTGGTTAGAGGTTCAGATACGCAGTATTTT. Translation: CASSLVRGSDTQYF.

V is TRBV3-1 (or the pseudogene TRBV3-2) and J is TRBJ2-3; TRBD1 matches 10 bases. V was pared by 2 bases and J by 2 bases, with 7 bases of the junction left unmatched. The CDR3 has 17 residues. CDR1 and CDR2 from the germline V gene are LGHDT and YNNKEL (reference sequence). The CDR3 sequence is CASSQSIGTGVTDTQYF. Here the CDR3 DNA reads TGTGCCAGCAGCCAATCAATTGGGACAGGGGTCACAGATACGCAGTATTTT.

The rearrangement links TRBV7-9 to TRBJ2-3; TRBD1 matches at 7 bases. CDR1 and CDR2 from the germline V gene are SEHNR and FQNEAQ (reference sequence). The CDR3 consists of 15 residues. J gave up 2 bases and V 8 bases, and 10 bases lay outside the gene matches. The CDR3 sequence is CASGTGTVITDTQYF. In nucleotides, the CDR3 is TGTGCCAGCGGAACCGGGACAGTGATCACAGATACGCAGTATTTT.